Below, 16 T cell receptor beta chains from the same sample are listed, as sequenced in a study of identical twins. From the 5' RACE reads, TCRdb called clonotypes with MiXCR, one entry per CDR3 protein. Among 1.5 million to 2 million distinct CDR3 sequences listed, less than 40% were seen once. Sequencing was carried out using cord blood. These receptors originate from a newborn girl in good health.

This clonotype was detected only a few times. CDR3 loop: CASSHSSWGYEQYF. In DNA, the CDR3 is TGTGCCAGCAGCCACTCAAGTTGGGGATACGAGCAGTACTTC. The chain uses TRBV3-1 and TRBJ2-7; D not resolved. Looked up from germline, CDR1 is LGHDT and CDR2 is YNNKEL (reference sequence). The V end lost 3 bases, the J end lost 4 bases, and 13 bases lay between the germline ends. This CDR3 spans 14 amino acids.

This clonotype was seen a few times. This rearrangement joins TRBV7-9 to TRBJ1-6; perhaps TRBD1 as D (6 bases). The germline V and J ends were trimmed by 5 bases and 0 bases, with 20 bases remaining between them. The CDR3 covers 19 residues. Germline CDR1 is SEHNR and CDR2 is FQNEAQ (reference sequence). CDR3 region: CASSDTGSGLSSYNSPLHF. DNA of the CDR3: TGTGCCAGCAGCGATACAGGGTCCGGGTTGAGCTCCTATAATTCACCCCTCCACTTT.

This chain links TRBV3-1 with TRBJ2-1; TRBD2 agrees at 8 bases. J was trimmed by 4 bases and V by 0 bases; bases with no gene match: 5. The CDR3 covers 16 residues. Germline-derived CDR1 and CDR2 are LGHDT and YNNKEL (reference sequence). CDR3 in DNA: TGTGCCAGCAGCCAAGATTCGGGACTAGTGTACAATGAGCAGTTCTTC. Translation: CASSQDSGLVYNEQFF.

V gene TRBV21-1 combines with J gene TRBJ2-1; whether TRBD1, the table's D call, matches the DNA was not checked. TRBV21-1 represents a pseudogene. This CDR3 region has 18 residues. The CDR3 coding sequence is TGTGCCAGCAGCAAAATGGGATTGTGGGGGAGTGAGGACAATGAGCAGTTCTTC. Protein: CASSKMGLWGSEDNEQFF.

The V call is TRBV28, the J call TRBJ2-2, with 11 bases fitting TRBD2. CDR3 length equals 18 residues. Germline CDR1 is MDHEN and CDR2 is SYDVKM. The V gene end was trimmed by 5 bases and the J gene end by 2 bases; junction bases not matched to a gene: 10. CDR3 loop: CASSRRPGTSGNTGELFF. The CDR3 DNA sequence: TGTGCCAGCAGTCGGCGGCCCGGGACTAGCGGTAACACCGGGGAGCTGTTTTTT.

The chain employs TRBV19 and TRBJ2-5, with D perhaps TRBD2 (5 bases). The CDR3 spans 14 residues. Germline assignment: CDR1 LNHDA and CDR2 SQIVND (reference sequence). Deletions cut 7 bases from V and 2 bases from J, with 14 bases between. DNA of the CDR3: TGTGCCAGTACCTCCGGACTGCATCAAGAGACCCAGTACTTC. Its translation: CASTSGLHQETQYF.

This clonotype was recorded a few times. The chain has TRBV2 and TRBJ2-4, with 7 bases aligning to TRBD1. CDR3 length: 15 residues. J lost 1 base, V lost 7 bases, and 7 bases had no gene match. From germline, CDR1 is SNHLY and CDR2 FYNNEI. CDR3 amino acids: CASTARGIAKNIQYF. DNA for the CDR3: TGTGCCAGCACCGCCAGGGGGATTGCCAAAAACATTCAGTACTTC.

V and J are TRBV12-3 or TRBV12-4 and TRBJ2-1; 9 nucleotides agree with TRBD1. The J call may not be correct, given that the DNA end is closer to TRBJ2-7. The CDR3 consists of 16 residues. The CDR3 nucleotides read TGTGCCAGCAGTTCCGGGACAGGGAGCTCCTACAATGAGCAGTACTTC. The encoded protein is CASSSGTGSSYNEQYF.

This clonotype was seen at least ten times. V usage is TRBV20-1 and J usage is TRBJ2-7, with unresolved D. Germline V gives CDR1 DFQATT, CDR2 SNEGSKA (reference sequence). The germline V and J ends were trimmed by 3 bases and 5 bases, with 11 bases remaining between them. This CDR3 is 12 amino acids long. The CDR3: CSASLVADEQYF. In nucleotides, the CDR3 is TGCAGTGCTAGCTTGGTTGCGGACGAGCAGTACTTC.

This clonotype has only a few counts. The chain is built from TRBV4-2 and TRBJ1-2; no reliable D call. The germline V and J ends were trimmed by 0 bases and 4 bases, with 9 bases remaining between them. The length of the CDR3 is 14 residues. Germline V CDR1 and CDR2: LGHNA, YNFKEQ. The CDR3 reads CASSQEVGGYGYTF. For the CDR3, the DNA is TGTGCCAGCAGCCAAGAGGTCGGAGGCTATGGCTACACCTTC.

Only a few counts were recorded for this clonotype. This chain uses TRBV3-1 with TRBJ2-3, with TRBD2 matching 7 bases. Germline CDR1 reads LGHDT; CDR2 reads YNNKEL (reference sequence). The CDR3 runs 17 residues. The trim removed 1 base at V and 6 bases at J, leaving 13 bases unmatched. The CDR3 coding sequence is TGTGCCAGCAGCCAAGGACCTAGCGGAACCCCATCTGATACGCAGTATTTT. Its translation is CASSQGPSGTPSDTQYF.

This clonotype showed up just once. This chain connects TRBV2 to TRBJ1-1, with 9 bases that match TRBD1. The V and J ends lost 7 bases and 6 bases, in that order; junction bases with no gene match: 6. CDR1 is SNHLY, CDR2 FYNNEI, per germline. The CDR3 runs 13 residues. CDR3 sequence reads: CASNRDRDPEAFF. In DNA, the CDR3 is TGTGCCAGCAACCGGGACAGGGATCCTGAAGCTTTCTTT.

The CDR3 spells CASSQDSGRVVYEQYF. The CDR3 DNA reads TGTGCCAGCAGCCAAGACTCGGGGCGGGTAGTCTACGAGCAGTACTTC. The chain couples TRBV3-1 to TRBJ2-7; the D gene could be TRBD1 or TRBD2 (5 bases each). The CDR3 totals 16 residues. CDR1 LGHDT and CDR2 YNNKEL come from the germline V gene (reference sequence). V lost 0 bases and J 3 bases, leaving 15 bases between the germline ends.

This clonotype appeared a few times. The V gene is TRBV7-9, the J gene TRBJ1-1; tentative D call: TRBD1 (5 bases). This CDR3 spans 15 amino acids. The germline V and J ends were trimmed by 0 bases and 1 base, with 9 bases remaining between them. Germline V CDR1 and CDR2: SEHNR, FQNEAQ (reference sequence). The DNA of the CDR3 is TGTGCCAGCAGCTTAGCGGGCAGGGCGAACACTGAAGCTTTCTTT. It codes for CASSLAGRANTEAFF.

The genes are TRBV10-3 and TRBJ2-1, with TRBD1 matching 10 bases. The assigned J gene may be wrong: the sequence end matches TRBJ2-7 better. Germline V gene lookup returns CDR1 ENHRY and CDR2 SYGVKD. The CDR3 runs to 15 residues. Written as DNA, the CDR3 is TGTGCCATCAGTGGACAGGGGGCCAGGAACAATGAGCAGTACTTC. Its translation is CAISGQGARNNEQYF.

This clonotype was detected only a few times. V usage is TRBV20-1 and J usage is TRBJ1-1, with 9 bases aligning to TRBD1. The V gene's germline CDR1 is DFQATT and CDR2 SNEGSKA (reference sequence). The CDR3 is made up of 14 amino acids. Trimming at V came to 3 bases and at J to 4 bases, leaving 6 bases not matched to a gene. CDR3 loop: CSASDDRGTTEAFF. The CDR3 DNA is TGCAGTGCTAGTGACGACAGGGGGACCACTGAAGCTTTCTTT.